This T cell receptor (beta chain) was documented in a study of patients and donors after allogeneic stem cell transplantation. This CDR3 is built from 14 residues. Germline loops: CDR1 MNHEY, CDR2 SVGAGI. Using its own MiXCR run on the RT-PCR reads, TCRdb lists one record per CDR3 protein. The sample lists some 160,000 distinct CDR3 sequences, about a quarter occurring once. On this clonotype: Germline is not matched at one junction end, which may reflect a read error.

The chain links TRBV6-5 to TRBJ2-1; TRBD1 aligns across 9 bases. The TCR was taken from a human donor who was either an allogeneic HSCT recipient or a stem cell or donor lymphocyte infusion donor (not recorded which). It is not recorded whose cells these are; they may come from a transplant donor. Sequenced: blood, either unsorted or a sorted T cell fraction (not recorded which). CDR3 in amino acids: CASSYSKQGAGLGF. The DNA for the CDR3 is TGTGCCAGCAGTTACTCGAAACAGGGGGCCGGTCTGGGTTTC.